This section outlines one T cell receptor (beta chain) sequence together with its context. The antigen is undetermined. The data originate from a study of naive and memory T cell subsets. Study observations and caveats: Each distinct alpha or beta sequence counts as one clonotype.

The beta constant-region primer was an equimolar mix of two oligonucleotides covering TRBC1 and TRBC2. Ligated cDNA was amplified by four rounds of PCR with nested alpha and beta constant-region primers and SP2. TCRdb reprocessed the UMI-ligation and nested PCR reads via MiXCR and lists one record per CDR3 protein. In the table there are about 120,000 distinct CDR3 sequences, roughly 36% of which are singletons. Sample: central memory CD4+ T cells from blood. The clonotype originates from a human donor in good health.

CDR3 nucleotides: TGTGCCAGCAGCTTAGACGGTTCGATTAGCGGGAGTAAAGATACGCAGTATTTT. Protein: CASSLDGSISGSKDTQYF. The chain has TRBV7-2 and TRBJ2-3; 9 bases map to TRBD2. From germline, CDR1 is SGHTA and CDR2 FQGNSA. This CDR3 region has 18 residues. Trimming removed 1 base from V and 5 bases from J; junction bases left unmatched: 13.